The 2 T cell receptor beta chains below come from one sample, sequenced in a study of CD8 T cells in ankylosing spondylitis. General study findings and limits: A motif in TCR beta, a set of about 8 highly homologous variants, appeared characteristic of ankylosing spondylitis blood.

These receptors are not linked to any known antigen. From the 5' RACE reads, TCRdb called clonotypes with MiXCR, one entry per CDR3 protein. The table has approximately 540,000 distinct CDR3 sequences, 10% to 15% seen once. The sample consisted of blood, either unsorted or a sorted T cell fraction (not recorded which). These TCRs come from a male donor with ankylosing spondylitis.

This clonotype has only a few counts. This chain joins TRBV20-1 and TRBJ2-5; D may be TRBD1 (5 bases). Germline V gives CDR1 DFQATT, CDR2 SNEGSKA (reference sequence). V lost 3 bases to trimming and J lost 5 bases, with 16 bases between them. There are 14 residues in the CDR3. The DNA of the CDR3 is TGCAGTGCTAGTGGGGCTCCTAAGGGGGAGACCCAGTACTTC. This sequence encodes CSASGAPKGETQYF.

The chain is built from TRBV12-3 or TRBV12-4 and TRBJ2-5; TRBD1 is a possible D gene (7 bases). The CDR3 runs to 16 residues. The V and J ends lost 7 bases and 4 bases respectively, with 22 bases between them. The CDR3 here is CASTFTGQGGGETQYF. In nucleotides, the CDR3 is TGTGCCAGCACCTTTACTGGCCAGGGGGGTGGAGAGACCCAGTACTTC.